This record looks at one TCR beta chain sequence and its context. Its antigen is unknown. Only in-frame clones appear in the TCRdb table, and some are missing; sequencing was by immunoSEQ multiplex PCR. The profile shows 55,000 to 60,000 clones, more than 80% of them singletons. The data were obtained in a study of T cell responses to AZD1222 COVID-19 vaccine. Broader study findings: Possibly, clonal diversity was underestimated; donors were largely white British and included more females.

Germline values: CDR1 DFQATT, CDR2 SNEGSKA (reference sequence). The junction had 8 bases not matched to a gene; V was cut back by 3 bases and J by 5 bases. The length of the CDR3 is 15 residues. This chain joins TRBV20-1 and TRBJ2-7; 12 bases align to TRBD1. Sample: peripheral blood, taken on day 0 of MenACWY control vaccination. This TCR was sampled from an adult in good health. CDR3 DNA: TGCAGTGCTAGTGGTTCCGGGACAGGGGGCCACGAGCAGTACTTC. It specifies CSASGSGTGGHEQYF.